This is a list of T cell receptor beta chains from one sample in a study of immune evolution from preneoplasia to lung adenocarcinoma. The protocol was immunoSEQ multiplex PCR, while the TCRdb copy is restricted to in-frame clones and leaves out a portion. The sample records about 5,800 clones, about 76% being singletons. Specimen: FFPE adjacent normal lung tissue. These receptors originate from a person aged 55 to 79 with lung adenocarcinoma. The CDR3 runs from the conserved cysteine through the conserved F or W. Fields, in order: V gene, J gene, clone size, D gene, CDR3 DNA, CDR3 protein. A D gene is named only where the DNA matches it firmly. The listing skips clone size in some rows; elsewhere it reads once, few, many or a size class.

v_gene: TRBV21-1
j_gene: TRBJ1-1
abundance: .
d_gene: .
CDR3nt: TGTGCCAGCAGCAAAGGACAGATGCCTTTGAACACTGAAGCTTTCTTT
CDR3aa: CASSKGQMPLNTEAFF

v_gene: TRBV6-5
j_gene: TRBJ2-1
abundance: .
d_gene: TRBD2
CDR3nt: TGTGCCAGCCAACGGACTAGCGGGAAAGGAGAGCAGTTCTTC
CDR3aa: CASQRTSGKGEQFF

v_gene: TRBV29-1
j_gene: TRBJ2-3
abundance: .
d_gene: .
CDR3nt: TGCAGCGTTGTCAGCTCCCGAGAGGAGTATTTT
CDR3aa: CSVVSSREEYF

v_gene: TRBV27
j_gene: TRBJ1-1
abundance: .
d_gene: .
CDR3nt: TGTGCCAGCAGTTCCCTCGAGTCGAGGGGTTGGAACACTGAAGCTTTCTTT
CDR3aa: CASSSLESRGWNTEAFF

v_gene: TRBV7-3
j_gene: TRBJ1-1
abundance: .
d_gene: .
CDR3nt: TGTGCCAGCAGCTGGACAGTGAACACTGAAGCTTTCTTT
CDR3aa: CASSWTVNTEAFF

v_gene: TRBV6-6
j_gene: TRBJ1-3
abundance: .
d_gene: .
CDR3nt: TGTGCCAGCAGTTCTATTGGGGGCTATGGAAACACCATATATTTT
CDR3aa: CASSSIGGYGNTIYF

v_gene: TRBV30
j_gene: TRBJ1-1
abundance: .
d_gene: .
CDR3nt: TGTGCCCGTACTTCGCCAGGGTCCCTTGGGACTGAAGCTTTCTTT
CDR3aa: CARTSPGSLGTEAFF

v_gene: TRBV7-2
j_gene: TRBJ1-1
abundance: .
d_gene: .
CDR3nt: TGTGCCAGCAGCAATACCGGGGGACCCCTTGAAGCTTTCTTT
CDR3aa: CASSNTGGPLEAFF

v_gene: TRBV19
j_gene: TRBJ1-5
abundance: .
d_gene: TRBD1
CDR3nt: TGTGCCAGTAACTTTGGAGGACAGGGTTCTCAGCCCCAGCATTTT
CDR3aa: CASNFGGQGSQPQHF

v_gene: TRBV19
j_gene: TRBJ2-1
abundance: few
d_gene: TRBD2
CDR3nt: TGTGCCAGTAGTATAGGGGCTAGCGGGGGAAATGAGCAGTTCTTC
CDR3aa: CASSIGASGGNEQFF

v_gene: TRBV7-2
j_gene: TRBJ2-7
abundance: .
d_gene: .
CDR3nt: TGTGCCAGCAGTCGAGGGTTGGGCGGCTACGAGCAGTACTTC
CDR3aa: CASSRGLGGYEQYF

v_gene: TRBV14
j_gene: TRBJ2-7
abundance: .
d_gene: TRBD1
CDR3nt: TGTGCCAGCAGCCAAGCCCCGGGACAGGGAGACGAGCAGTACTTC
CDR3aa: CASSQAPGQGDEQYF

v_gene: TRBV6-1
j_gene: TRBJ1-1
abundance: once
d_gene: .
CDR3nt: TGTGCCAGCAGTGAACCAGGGGAGGTCACTGAAGCTTTCTTT
CDR3aa: CASSEPGEVTEAFF

v_gene: TRBV7-3
j_gene: TRBJ2-5
abundance: .
d_gene: .
CDR3nt: TGTGCCAGCAGCTTAAAAGGGGGTCAAGAGACCCAGTACTTC
CDR3aa: CASSLKGGQETQYF

v_gene: TRBV28
j_gene: TRBJ1-6
abundance: .
d_gene: .
CDR3nt: TGTGCCAGCAGGCAAGCCGGGGCCCCTAATTCACCCCTCCACTTT
CDR3aa: CASRQAGAPNSPLHF

v_gene: TRBV28
j_gene: TRBJ1-5
abundance: .
d_gene: .
CDR3nt: TGTGCCAGCACACAGGGATGGGGCAATCAGCCCCAGCATTTT
CDR3aa: CASTQGWGNQPQHF

v_gene: TRBV10-1
j_gene: TRBJ2-1
abundance: .
d_gene: .
CDR3nt: TGCGCCAGCAGCACCGGACAGTACAATGAGCAGTTCTTC
CDR3aa: CASSTGQYNEQFF

v_gene: TRBV7-2
j_gene: TRBJ2-2
abundance: .
d_gene: .
CDR3nt: TGTGCCAGCCGTGGGACGAACACCGGGGAGCTGTTTTTT
CDR3aa: CASRGTNTGELFF

v_gene: TRBV5-4
j_gene: TRBJ2-7
abundance: .
d_gene: .
CDR3nt: TGTGCCAGCAGCCTGGGGGTCGGGAGCTCCTACGAGCAGTACTTC
CDR3aa: CASSLGVGSSYEQYF

v_gene: TRBV6-1
j_gene: TRBJ2-2
abundance: few
d_gene: .
CDR3nt: TGTGCCAGCACCCGTGGTGGTAGCGCCGGGGAGCTGTTTTTT
CDR3aa: CASTRGGSAGELFF

v_gene: TRBV15
j_gene: TRBJ1-5
abundance: once
d_gene: .
CDR3nt: TGTGCCACCAGCAGGGACAATCAGCCCCAGCATTTT
CDR3aa: CATSRDNQPQHF

v_gene: TRBV20-1
j_gene: TRBJ2-7
abundance: .
d_gene: .
CDR3nt: TGCAGTGCTAGGGGGGCTGGGGAGCAGTACTTC
CDR3aa: CSARGAGEQYF

v_gene: TRBV6-4
j_gene: TRBJ2-2
abundance: .
d_gene: TRBD1
CDR3nt: TGTGCCAGCAGTGGTACAGGGGTCGGGGAGCTGTTTTTT
CDR3aa: CASSGTGVGELFF

v_gene: TRBV11-2
j_gene: TRBJ1-2
abundance: .
d_gene: .
CDR3nt: TGTGCCAGCAGCTCCCTCGGGGGGGGGTATGGCTACACCTTC
CDR3aa: CASSSLGGGYGYTF

v_gene: TRBV11-2
j_gene: TRBJ1-5
abundance: .
d_gene: .
CDR3nt: TGTGCCAGCAGCTTAGATCGCAATCAGCCCCAGCATTTT
CDR3aa: CASSLDRNQPQHF

v_gene: TRBV4-1
j_gene: TRBJ2-7
abundance: .
d_gene: TRBD1
CDR3nt: TGCGCCAGCAGCCAAGGACAGGGGAAATCCTACGAGCAGTACTTC
CDR3aa: CASSQGQGKSYEQYF

v_gene: TRBV5-4
j_gene: TRBJ2-3
abundance: .
d_gene: .
CDR3nt: TGTGCCAGCAGCTCGGGGTGGAGTCCAGATACGCAGTATTTT
CDR3aa: CASSSGWSPDTQYF

v_gene: TRBV6-6
j_gene: TRBJ2-7
abundance: .
d_gene: TRBD2
CDR3nt: TGTGCCAGCAGTTATAGCGGGAGTGAAGGCGAGCAGTACTTC
CDR3aa: CASSYSGSEGEQYF

v_gene: TRBV11-1
j_gene: TRBJ2-3
abundance: .
d_gene: TRBD1
CDR3nt: TGTGCCAGCAGCCCGGGACAGGGCCATCCAGATACGCAGTATTTT
CDR3aa: CASSPGQGHPDTQYF

v_gene: TRBV2
j_gene: TRBJ2-3
abundance: .
d_gene: .
CDR3nt: TGTGCCAGCAGCTATAATGACAGGCCCCCACAGATCACGCAGTATTTT
CDR3aa: CASSYNDRPPQITQYF

v_gene: TRBV13
j_gene: TRBJ2-1
abundance: .
d_gene: TRBD2
CDR3nt: TGTGCCAGCAGCTCGCGGACTAGCGGGGACTCCTACAATGAGCAGTTCTTC
CDR3aa: CASSSRTSGDSYNEQFF

v_gene: TRBV11-2
j_gene: TRBJ1-6
abundance: .
d_gene: .
CDR3nt: TGTGCCAGCAGCTTAGACGGGCCCAATAATTCACCCCTCCACTTT
CDR3aa: CASSLDGPNNSPLHF

v_gene: TRBV28
j_gene: TRBJ1-5
abundance: .
d_gene: TRBD1
CDR3nt: TGTGCCAGCAGTTTCGGGACAGGCAATCAGCCCCAGCATTTT
CDR3aa: CASSFGTGNQPQHF

v_gene: TRBV29-1
j_gene: TRBJ2-3
abundance: few
d_gene: .
CDR3nt: TGCAGCGTTGACGGACAACGGACAGATACGCAGTATTTT
CDR3aa: CSVDGQRTDTQYF

v_gene: TRBV7-9
j_gene: TRBJ2-2
abundance: .
d_gene: .
CDR3nt: TGTGCCAGCAGCCCAGGTGTGACAGGAGGACTCTCCACCGGGGAGCTGTTTTTT
CDR3aa: CASSPGVTGGLSTGELFF

v_gene: TRBV30
j_gene: TRBJ1-5
abundance: .
d_gene: .
CDR3nt: TGTGCCTGGAGGGCAGTCGGAGGGAATCAGCCCCAGCATTTT
CDR3aa: CAWRAVGGNQPQHF

v_gene: TRBV28
j_gene: TRBJ2-3
abundance: .
d_gene: TRBD1
CDR3nt: TGTGCCAGCAGTTTGGACAGGGCCCGCCTGGATACGCAGTATTTT
CDR3aa: CASSLDRARLDTQYF

v_gene: TRBV29-1
j_gene: TRBJ1-2
abundance: once
d_gene: TRBD1
CDR3nt: TGCAGCGTTGAAGATCGGGACAGCTATGGCTACACCTTC
CDR3aa: CSVEDRDSYGYTF

v_gene: TRBV10-3
j_gene: TRBJ2-3
abundance: once
d_gene: .
CDR3nt: TGTGCCATCAGTGATGGGGTACGGGGTCGGGAGGATACGCAGTATTTT
CDR3aa: CAISDGVRGREDTQYF

v_gene: TRBV11-2
j_gene: TRBJ1-3
abundance: .
d_gene: TRBD1
CDR3nt: TGTGCCAGCAGCTTACGGGGGACAGGAGGGTTCTCTGGAAACACCATATATTTT
CDR3aa: CASSLRGTGGFSGNTIYF

v_gene: TRBV28
j_gene: TRBJ2-6
abundance: few
d_gene: .
CDR3nt: TGTGCCAGCAGACTACTTCAGTCTGGGGCCAACGTCCTGACTTTC
CDR3aa: CASRLLQSGANVLTF

v_gene: TRBV6-6
j_gene: TRBJ2-7
abundance: few
d_gene: .
CDR3nt: TGTGCCAGCAGTTACGGGGGGGCGGGAGCCTACGAGCAGTACTTC
CDR3aa: CASSYGGAGAYEQYF

v_gene: TRBV7-9
j_gene: TRBJ2-2
abundance: .
d_gene: .
CDR3nt: TGTGCCAGCAGCTTAGAAGGAGGGACCACCGGGGAGCTGTTTTTT
CDR3aa: CASSLEGGTTGELFF

v_gene: TRBV4-1
j_gene: TRBJ1-1
abundance: once
d_gene: .
CDR3nt: TGCGCCAGCTCTCCGTCACTGAACACTGAAGCTTTCTTT
CDR3aa: CASSPSLNTEAFF

v_gene: TRBV28
j_gene: TRBJ1-5
abundance: few
d_gene: .
CDR3nt: TGTGCCAGCAGCGCGGGGGGAAGCAATCAGCCCCAGCATTTT
CDR3aa: CASSAGGSNQPQHF

v_gene: TRBV18
j_gene: TRBJ1-1
abundance: .
d_gene: TRBD1
CDR3nt: TGTGCCAGCTCACTCCGACAGGGAATGGGCACTGAAGCTTTCTTT
CDR3aa: CASSLRQGMGTEAFF

v_gene: TRBV4-3
j_gene: TRBJ2-7
abundance: .
d_gene: .
CDR3nt: TGCGCCAGCAGCCACCTGAGCGGAGCGGAACACTACGAGCAGTACTTC
CDR3aa: CASSHLSGAEHYEQYF

v_gene: TRBV30
j_gene: TRBJ1-5
abundance: .
d_gene: TRBD1
CDR3nt: TGTGCCTGGAGTGTAGGTTCGGGCAGGGGGCAATACAATCAGCCCCAGCATTTT
CDR3aa: CAWSVGSGRGQYNQPQHF

v_gene: TRBV11-3
j_gene: TRBJ2-7
abundance: .
d_gene: .
CDR3nt: TGTGCCAGCAGCCTCAGCGAAACCTACGAGCAGTACTTC
CDR3aa: CASSLSETYEQYF

v_gene: TRBV5-4
j_gene: TRBJ1-1
abundance: .
d_gene: .
CDR3nt: TGTGCCAGCAGCACCGGGACAAACACTGAAGCTTTCTTT
CDR3aa: CASSTGTNTEAFF

v_gene: TRBV5-4
j_gene: TRBJ2-1
abundance: .
d_gene: .
CDR3nt: TGTGCCAGCAGCTTGGGCGGGACCTTATACAATGAGCAGTTCTTC
CDR3aa: CASSLGGTLYNEQFF

v_gene: TRBV4-2
j_gene: TRBJ2-7
abundance: .
d_gene: TRBD2
CDR3nt: TGTGCCAGCAGCCAAGGGGTGGGACTAGCAGCCTACGAGCAGTACTTC
CDR3aa: CASSQGVGLAAYEQYF

v_gene: TRBV2
j_gene: TRBJ2-2
abundance: .
d_gene: .
CDR3nt: TGTGCCAGCAGCACCGGCACCTGGGAGCTGTTTTTT
CDR3aa: CASSTGTWELFF

v_gene: TRBV5-1
j_gene: TRBJ2-3
abundance: .
d_gene: .
CDR3nt: TGCGCCAGCAGCCCGCGGGGACAGAGCACAGATACGCAGTATTTT
CDR3aa: CASSPRGQSTDTQYF

v_gene: TRBV2
j_gene: TRBJ2-1
abundance: .
d_gene: TRBD2
CDR3nt: TGTGCCAGCAGGAGTAGCGGGAGCTCCTACAATGAGCAGTTCTTC
CDR3aa: CASRSSGSSYNEQFF

v_gene: TRBV6-1
j_gene: TRBJ1-4
abundance: .
d_gene: .
CDR3nt: TGTGCCAGCAGCCTCTTGGAGGCTACGGAAAAACTGTTTTTT
CDR3aa: CASSLLEATEKLFF

v_gene: TRBV11-2
j_gene: TRBJ2-7
abundance: .
d_gene: TRBD2
CDR3nt: TGTGCCAGCAGCACTAGCGACGAGCAGTACTTC
CDR3aa: CASSTSDEQYF

v_gene: TRBV9
j_gene: TRBJ1-1
abundance: .
d_gene: .
CDR3nt: TGTGCCAGCAGCGCAGGACAGAGTGAAGCTTTCTTT
CDR3aa: CASSAGQSEAFF

v_gene: TRBV5-1
j_gene: TRBJ2-3
abundance: .
d_gene: TRBD2
CDR3nt: TGCGCCAGCAGCCCCGGACCGGGGGGGCCCGGGACAGATACGCAGTATTTT
CDR3aa: CASSPGPGGPGTDTQYF

v_gene: TRBV15
j_gene: TRBJ2-5
abundance: .
d_gene: TRBD2
CDR3nt: TGTGCCACCAGCAGAGTATCTAGCGGGAAAGAGACCCAGTACTTC
CDR3aa: CATSRVSSGKETQYF